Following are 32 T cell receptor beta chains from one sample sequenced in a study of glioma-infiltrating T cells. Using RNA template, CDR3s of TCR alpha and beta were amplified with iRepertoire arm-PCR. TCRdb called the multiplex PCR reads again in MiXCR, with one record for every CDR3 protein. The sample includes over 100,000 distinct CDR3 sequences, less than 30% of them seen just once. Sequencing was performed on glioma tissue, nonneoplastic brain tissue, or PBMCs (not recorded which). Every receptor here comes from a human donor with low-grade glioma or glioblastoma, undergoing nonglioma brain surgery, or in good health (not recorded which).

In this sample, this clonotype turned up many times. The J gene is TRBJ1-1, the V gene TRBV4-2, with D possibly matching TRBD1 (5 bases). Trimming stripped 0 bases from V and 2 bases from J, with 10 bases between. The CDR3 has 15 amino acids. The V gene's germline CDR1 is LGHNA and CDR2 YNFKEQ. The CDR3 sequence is CASSQEGGGNTEAFF. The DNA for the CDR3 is TGTGCCAGCAGCCAAGAGGGGGGGGGAAACACTGAAGCTTTCTTT.

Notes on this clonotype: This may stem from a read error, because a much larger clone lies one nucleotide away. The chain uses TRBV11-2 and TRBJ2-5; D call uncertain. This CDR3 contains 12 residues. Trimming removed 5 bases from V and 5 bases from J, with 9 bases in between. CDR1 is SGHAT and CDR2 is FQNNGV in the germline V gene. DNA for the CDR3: TGTGCCAGCAGCACACTGAGGGAGACCCAGTACTTC. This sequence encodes CASSTLRETQYF. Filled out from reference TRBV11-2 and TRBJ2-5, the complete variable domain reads EAGVAQSPRYKIIEKRQSVAFWCNPISGHATLYWYQQILGQGPKLLIQFQNNGVVDDSQLPKDRFSAERLKGVDSTLKIQPAKLEDSAVYLCASSTLRETQYFGPGTRLLVL.

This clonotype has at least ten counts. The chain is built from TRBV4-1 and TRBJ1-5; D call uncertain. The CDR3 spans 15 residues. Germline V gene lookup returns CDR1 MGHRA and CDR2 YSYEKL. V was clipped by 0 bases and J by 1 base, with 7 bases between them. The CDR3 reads CASSQEWPSNQPQHF. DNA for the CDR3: TGCGCCAGCAGCCAAGAATGGCCAAGCAATCAGCCCCAGCATTTT.

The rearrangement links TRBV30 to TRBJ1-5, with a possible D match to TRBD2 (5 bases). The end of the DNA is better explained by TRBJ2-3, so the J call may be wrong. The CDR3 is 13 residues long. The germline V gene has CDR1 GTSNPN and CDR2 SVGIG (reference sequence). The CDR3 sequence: CAWSVRDNQPQYF. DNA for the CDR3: TGTGCCTGGAGTGTACGGGATAATCAGCCCCAGTATTTT.

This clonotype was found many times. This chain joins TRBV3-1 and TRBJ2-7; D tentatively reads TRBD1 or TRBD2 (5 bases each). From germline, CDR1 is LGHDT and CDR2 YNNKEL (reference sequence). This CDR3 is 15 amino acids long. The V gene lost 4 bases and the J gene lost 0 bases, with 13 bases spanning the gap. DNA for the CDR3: TGTGCCAGCAGCCGCGCCGGGACCAGCTCCTACGAGCAGTACTTC. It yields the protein CASSRAGTSSYEQYF.

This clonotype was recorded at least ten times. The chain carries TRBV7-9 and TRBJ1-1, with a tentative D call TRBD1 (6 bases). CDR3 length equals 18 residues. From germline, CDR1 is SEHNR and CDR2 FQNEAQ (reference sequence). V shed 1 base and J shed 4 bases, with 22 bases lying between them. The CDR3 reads CASSLGGWGKDRPTEAFF. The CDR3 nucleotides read TGTGCCAGCAGCTTAGGGGGATGGGGCAAGGACAGACCCACTGAAGCTTTCTTT.

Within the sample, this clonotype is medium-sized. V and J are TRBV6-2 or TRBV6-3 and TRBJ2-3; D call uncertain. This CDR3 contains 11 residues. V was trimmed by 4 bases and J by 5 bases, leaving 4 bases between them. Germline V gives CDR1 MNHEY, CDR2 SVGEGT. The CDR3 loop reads CASSWVDTQYF. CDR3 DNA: TGTGCCAGCAGTTGGGTAGATACGCAGTATTTT.

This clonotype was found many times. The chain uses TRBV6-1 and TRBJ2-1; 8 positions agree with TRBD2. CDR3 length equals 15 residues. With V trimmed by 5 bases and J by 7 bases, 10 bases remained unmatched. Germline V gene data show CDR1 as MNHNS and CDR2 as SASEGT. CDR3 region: CASSYRSGSYNEQFF. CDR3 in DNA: TGTGCCAGCAGTTATAGGAGCGGGAGCTATAATGAGCAGTTCTTC.

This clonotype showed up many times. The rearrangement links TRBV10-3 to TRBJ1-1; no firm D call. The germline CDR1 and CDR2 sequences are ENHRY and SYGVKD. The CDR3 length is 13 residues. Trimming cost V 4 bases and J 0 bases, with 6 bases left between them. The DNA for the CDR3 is TGTGCCATCAGTGGGGATTTGAACACTGAAGCTTTCTTT. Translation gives CAISGDLNTEAFF.

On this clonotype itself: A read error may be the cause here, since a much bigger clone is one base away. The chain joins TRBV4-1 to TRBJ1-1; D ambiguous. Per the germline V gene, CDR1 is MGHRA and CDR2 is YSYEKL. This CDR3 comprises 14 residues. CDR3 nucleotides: TGCTCCAGCAGCCAAGATGGGCAGGTGACTGAAGCTTTCTTT. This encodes CSSSQDGQVTEAFF.

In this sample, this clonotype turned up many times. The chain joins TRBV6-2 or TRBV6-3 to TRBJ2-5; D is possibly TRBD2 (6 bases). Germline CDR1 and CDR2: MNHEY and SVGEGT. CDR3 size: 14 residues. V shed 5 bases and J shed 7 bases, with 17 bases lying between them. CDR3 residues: CASSPSLTRGTQYF. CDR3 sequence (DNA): TGTGCCAGCAGTCCATCGTTGACTAGGGGGACCCAGTACTTC.

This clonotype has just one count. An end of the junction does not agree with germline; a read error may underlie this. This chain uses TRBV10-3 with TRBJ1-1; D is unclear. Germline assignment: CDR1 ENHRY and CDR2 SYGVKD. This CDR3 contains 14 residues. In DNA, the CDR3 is TGTGCCATCAGTACGTTGGACGGGAACACTAAAGCTTTCTTT. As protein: CAISTLDGNTKAFF.

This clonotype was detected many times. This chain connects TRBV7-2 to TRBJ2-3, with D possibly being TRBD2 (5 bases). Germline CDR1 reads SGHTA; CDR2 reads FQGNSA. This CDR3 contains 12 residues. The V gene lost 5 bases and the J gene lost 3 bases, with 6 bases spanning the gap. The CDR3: CASSPGTDTQYF. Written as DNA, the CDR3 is TGTGCCAGCAGCCCGGGGACAGATACGCAGTATTTT.

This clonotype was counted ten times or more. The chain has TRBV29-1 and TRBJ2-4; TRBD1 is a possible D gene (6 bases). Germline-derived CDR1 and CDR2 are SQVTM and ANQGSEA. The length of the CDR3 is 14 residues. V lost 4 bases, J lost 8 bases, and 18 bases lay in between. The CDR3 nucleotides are TGCAGCGTTGGTTTGACAGGCCTCGGGGACATTCAGTACTTC. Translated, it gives CSVGLTGLGDIQYF.

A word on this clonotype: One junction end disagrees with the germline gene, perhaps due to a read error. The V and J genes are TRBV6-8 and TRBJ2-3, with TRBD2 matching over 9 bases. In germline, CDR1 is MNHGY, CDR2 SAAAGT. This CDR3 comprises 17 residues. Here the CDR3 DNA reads TGTTCCAGCAGCGGGTTTCGGTGCGGGGGGGCAACAGATACGCAGTATTTT. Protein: CSSSGFRCGGATDTQYF.

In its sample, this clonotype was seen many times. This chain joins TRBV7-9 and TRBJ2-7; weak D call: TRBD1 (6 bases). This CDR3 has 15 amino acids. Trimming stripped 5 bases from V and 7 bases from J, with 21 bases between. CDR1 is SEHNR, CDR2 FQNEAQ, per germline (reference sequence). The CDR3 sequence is CASSPPSWRQDEQYF. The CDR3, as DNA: TGTGCCAGCAGCCCGCCTTCTTGGAGACAGGATGAGCAGTACTTC.

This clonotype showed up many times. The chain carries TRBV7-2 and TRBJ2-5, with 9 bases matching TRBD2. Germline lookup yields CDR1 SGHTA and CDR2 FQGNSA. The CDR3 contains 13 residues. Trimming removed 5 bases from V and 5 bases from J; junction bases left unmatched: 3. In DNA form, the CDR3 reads TGTGCCAGCAGCCGGACTAGCGTGGAGACCCAGTACTTC. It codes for CASSRTSVETQYF. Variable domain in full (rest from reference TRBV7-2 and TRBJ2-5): GAGVSQSPSNKVTEKGKDVELRCDPISGHTALYWYRQSLGQGLEFLIYFQGNSAPDKSGLPSDRFSAERTGGSVSTLTIQRTQQEDSAVYLCASSRTSVETQYFGPGTRLLVL.

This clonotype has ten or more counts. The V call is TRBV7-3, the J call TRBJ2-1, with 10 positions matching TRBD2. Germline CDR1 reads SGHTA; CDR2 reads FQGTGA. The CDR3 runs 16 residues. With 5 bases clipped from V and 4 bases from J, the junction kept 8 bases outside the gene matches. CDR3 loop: CASSLAGAPKYNEQFF. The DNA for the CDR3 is TGTGCCAGCAGCCTAGCGGGGGCCCCCAAATACAATGAGCAGTTCTTC.

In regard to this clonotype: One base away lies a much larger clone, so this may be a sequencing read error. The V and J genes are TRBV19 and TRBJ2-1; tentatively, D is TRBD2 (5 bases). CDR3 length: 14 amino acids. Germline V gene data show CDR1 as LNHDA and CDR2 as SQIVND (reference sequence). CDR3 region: CASSLSAAYNEQLF. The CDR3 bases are TGTGCCAGTAGTCTTAGCGCTGCCTACAATGAGCAGCTCTTC.

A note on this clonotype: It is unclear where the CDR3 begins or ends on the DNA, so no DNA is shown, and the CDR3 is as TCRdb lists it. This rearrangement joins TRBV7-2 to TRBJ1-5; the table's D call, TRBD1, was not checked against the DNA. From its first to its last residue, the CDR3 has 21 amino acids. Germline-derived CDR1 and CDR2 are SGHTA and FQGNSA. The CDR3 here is CASSFYICSAQTAYSNQPQHF.

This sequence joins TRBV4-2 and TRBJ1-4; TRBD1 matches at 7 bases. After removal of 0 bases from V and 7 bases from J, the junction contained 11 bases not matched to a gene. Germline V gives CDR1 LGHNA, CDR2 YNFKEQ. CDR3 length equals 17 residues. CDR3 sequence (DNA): TGTGCCAGCAGCCAAGATAAAGAAAGGGGGCTTGTTGAAAAACTGTTTTTT. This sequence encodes CASSQDKERGLVEKLFF.

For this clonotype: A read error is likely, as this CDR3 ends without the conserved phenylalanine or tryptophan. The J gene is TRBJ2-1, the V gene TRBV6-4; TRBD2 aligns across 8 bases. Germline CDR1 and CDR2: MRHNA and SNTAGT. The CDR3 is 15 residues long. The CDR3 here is CASAAGAVSYNQQFC. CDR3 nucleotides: TGTGCCAGCGCAGCGGGGGCCGTGTCCTACAATCAGCAGTTCTGC.

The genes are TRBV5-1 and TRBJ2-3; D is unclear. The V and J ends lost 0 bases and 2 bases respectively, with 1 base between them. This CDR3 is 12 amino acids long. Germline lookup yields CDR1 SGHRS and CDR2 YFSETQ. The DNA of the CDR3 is TGCGCCAGCAGCTTGGTCACAGATACGCAGTATTTT. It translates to CASSLVTDTQYF.

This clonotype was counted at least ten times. CDR3 sequence: CASSDRTGQIGYTF. CDR3 nucleotide sequence: TGTGCCAGCAGCGATCGGACAGGACAGATAGGCTACACCTTC. The chain employs TRBV6-1 and TRBJ1-2; TRBD1 agrees at 7 bases. In germline, CDR1 is MNHNS, CDR2 SASEGT. The CDR3 totals 14 residues. With 6 bases clipped from V and 8 bases from J, the junction kept 12 bases outside the gene matches.

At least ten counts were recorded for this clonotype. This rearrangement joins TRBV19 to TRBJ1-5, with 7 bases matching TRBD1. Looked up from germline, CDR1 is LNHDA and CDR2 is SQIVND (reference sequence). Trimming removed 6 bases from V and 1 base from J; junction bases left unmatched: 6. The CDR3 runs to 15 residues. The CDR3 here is CASRPGTASNQPQHF. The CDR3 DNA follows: TGTGCCAGTAGGCCCGGGACAGCGAGCAATCAGCCCCAGCATTTT.

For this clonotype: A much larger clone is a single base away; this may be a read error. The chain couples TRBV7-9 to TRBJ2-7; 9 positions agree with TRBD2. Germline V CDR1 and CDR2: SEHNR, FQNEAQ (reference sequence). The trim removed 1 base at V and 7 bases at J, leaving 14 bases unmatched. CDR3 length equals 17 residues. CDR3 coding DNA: TGTGCCAGCAGCTTAGGGGTGAAGGGCGGGGGGGCCGATGAGCAGTACTTC. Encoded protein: CASSLGVKGGGADEQYF. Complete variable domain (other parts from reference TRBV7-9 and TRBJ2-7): DTGVSQNPRHKITKRGQNVTFRCDPISEHNRLYWYRQTLGQGPEFLTYFQNEAQLEKSRLLSDRFSAERPKGSFSTLEIQRTEQGDSAMYLCASSLGVKGGGADEQYFGPGTRLTVT.

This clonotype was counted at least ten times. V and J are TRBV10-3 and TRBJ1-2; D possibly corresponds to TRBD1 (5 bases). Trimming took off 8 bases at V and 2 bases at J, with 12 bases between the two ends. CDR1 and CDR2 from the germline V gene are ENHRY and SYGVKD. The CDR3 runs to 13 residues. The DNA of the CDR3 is TGTGCCATCGTAGGGGACTCAAACTATGGCTACACCTTC. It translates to CAIVGDSNYGYTF.

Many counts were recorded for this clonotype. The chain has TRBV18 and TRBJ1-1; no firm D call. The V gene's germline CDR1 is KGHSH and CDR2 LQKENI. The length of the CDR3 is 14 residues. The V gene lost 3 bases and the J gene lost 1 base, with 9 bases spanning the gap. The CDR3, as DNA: TGTGCCAGCTCACCTCCGGGCCCGAACACTGAAGCTTTCTTT. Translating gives CASSPPGPNTEAFF. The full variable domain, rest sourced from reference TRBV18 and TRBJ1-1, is NAGVMQNPRHLVRRRGQEARLRCSPMKGHSHVYWYRQLPEEGLKFMVYLQKENIIDESGMPKERFSAEFPKEGPSILRIQQVVRGDSAAYFCASSPPGPNTEAFFGQGTRLTVV.

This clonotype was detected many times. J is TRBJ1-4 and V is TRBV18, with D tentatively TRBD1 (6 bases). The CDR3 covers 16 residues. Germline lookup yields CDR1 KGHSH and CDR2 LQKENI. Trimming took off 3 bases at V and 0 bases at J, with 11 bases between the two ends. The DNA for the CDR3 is TGTGCCAGCTCACCCCGACAGGCGACAACTAATGAAAAACTGTTTTTT. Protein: CASSPRQATTNEKLFF.

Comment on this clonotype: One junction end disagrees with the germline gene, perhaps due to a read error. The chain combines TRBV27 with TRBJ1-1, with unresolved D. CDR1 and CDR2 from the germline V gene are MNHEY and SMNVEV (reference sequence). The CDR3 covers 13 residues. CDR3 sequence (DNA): TGTGCCAGCAGTTTATCAGGGATGGCTGAAGCTCTCTTT. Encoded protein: CASSLSGMAEALF.

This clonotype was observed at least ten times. CDR3 bases: TGCAGTGCTAGGGGAGGCACTGAAGCTTTCTTT. Translation: CSARGGTEAFF. The chain recombines TRBV20-1 with TRBJ1-1, with unresolved D. The CDR3 length is 11 residues. With 3 bases removed from V and 4 bases from J, the gap between germline ends came to 6 bases. Germline assignment: CDR1 DFQATT and CDR2 SNEGSKA (reference sequence).

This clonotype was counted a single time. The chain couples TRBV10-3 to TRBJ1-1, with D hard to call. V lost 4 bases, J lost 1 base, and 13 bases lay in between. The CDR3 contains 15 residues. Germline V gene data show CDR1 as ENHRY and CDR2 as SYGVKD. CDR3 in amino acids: CAISAGRIENTEAFF. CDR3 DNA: TGTGCCATCAGTGCCGGGAGAATCGAGAACACTGAAGCTTTCTTT.